This TCR beta chain is from a study of shared clonotypes between healthy human individuals. For the study at large: Every donor yielded three CD4 naive, three CD4 memory, two CD8 naive and one CD8 memory plate.

CD8 cells classed as naive were CD45RO-negative and positively selected for CCR7, excluding terminally differentiated effector memory CD45RA+ cells. Note on this clone: Its antigen is unknown.

The germline V gene encodes CDR1 SEHNR and CDR2 FQNEAQ (reference sequence). Trimming left V 4 bases short and J 7 bases short, with 8 bases between. This CDR3 comprises 12 residues. The assay was immunoSEQ multiplex PCR, and TCRdb's table has in-frame clones only and misses some. The data contain around 2.1 million clones, 93% of them seen just once; the ten biggest clones take up about 1.5%. Study-wide results and caveats: The study found about 4.6% of naive CD4 clonotypes shared across a few donors.

The chain combines TRBV7-9 with TRBJ2-1; weak D call: TRBD2 (6 bases). The source material was naive CD8+ T cells from PBMCs. This receptor was obtained from a man aged 18-30 years in good health. Some clones in this sample may be carry-over from other donors' samples. The CDR3 region has the DNA TGTGCCAGCAGCTCGGGGAGGAATGAGCAGTTCTTC. Its protein is CASSSGRNEQFF.